The entry that follows covers one TCR beta chain sequence. The antigen remains undetermined. These data belong to a study of cytomegalovirus exposure and HLA in healthy donors. Turning to the study itself: The same platform was used for the 120 or so validation repertoires as for the roughly 670 first-cohort repertoires, as reported in a later analysis. Findings and caveats of the study: A subsequent analysis found that TCR clusters from the first cohort also tended to co-occur in the 120 or so validation repertoires, with 90% to 95% of cluster scores above 0.

Germline V gene lookup returns CDR1 SGHAT and CDR2 FQNNGV. The V end lost 0 bases, the J end lost 5 bases, and 11 bases lay between the germline ends. The CDR3 has 15 amino acids. Clones were sequenced by immunoSEQ multiplex PCR, and TCRdb holds only the in-frame ones, with some missing. Of roughly 150,000 clones detected, roughly 91% appear once; the ten largest clones hold 3.3%. The TCR sequence derives from a woman under 30 in good health and CMV-seropositive. Sequenced sample: PBMCs. The V call is TRBV11-2, the J call TRBJ1-3, with D maybe TRBD1 (6 bases). This chain's CDR3 is CASSLEPTGRNTIYF. CDR3 DNA sequence: TGTGCCAGCAGCTTAGAACCGACAGGTCGAAACACCATATATTTT.